A selection of T cell receptor beta chains follows, all from one sample in a study of control samples from healthy donors and cancer patients. The repertoire was sequenced with immunoSEQ multiplex PCR; TCRdb's copy has only in-frame clones and lacks some. This sample has about 34,000 clones, with 86% found just once. Sequencing used PBMCs. The origin of the receptors is a woman aged 40 to 55 with lung cancer. Both conserved end residues are part of each CDR3. A D gene is named only where the DNA matches it firmly. Clone size is shown for a subset of rows, as once, few, many or a class of expanded clone.

V	size	J	D	DNA	CDR3
TRBV6-5	few	TRBJ2-7	-	TGTGCCAGCAGCTATTTCGAGCAGTACTTC	CASSYFEQYF
TRBV6-6	-	TRBJ2-5	-	TGTGCCAGCAGTAGGTCCGTTGAAGAGACCCAGTACTTC	CASSRSVEETQYF
TRBV11-3	-	TRBJ2-3	-	TGTGCCAGCAGCTTAGGTCGCAGCACAGATACGCAGTATTTT	CASSLGRSTDTQYF
TRBV30	few	TRBJ1-5	-	TGTGCCTGGAGGGCGAGGGGGGGGAATCAGCCCCAGCATTTT	CAWRARGGNQPQHF
TRBV21-1	-	TRBJ1-3	-	TGTGCCAGCAGCAAAGATCGGCCCACGGGCTCTGGAAACACCATATATTTT	CASSKDRPTGSGNTIYF
TRBV10-3	-	TRBJ2-3	-	TGTGCCATCAGTGAGAGGTTGGGCGGAGATACGCAGTATTTT	CAISERLGGDTQYF
TRBV24-1	-	TRBJ2-5	-	TGTGCCACCAGTTCAACTCAAGAGACCCAGTACTTC	CATSSTQETQYF
TRBV7-9	-	TRBJ1-2	-	TGTGCCAGCAGCTTAGGAGGGGACGTTGGCTACACCTTC	CASSLGGDVGYTF
TRBV2	-	TRBJ1-2	TRBD1	TGTGCCAGCAGTGAAATCAGACAGGGAGGGGGCTACACCTTC	CASSEIRQGGGYTF
TRBV5-5	once	TRBJ1-2	-	TGTGCCAGCAGCCCCGGGACGGCAGCTAACTATGGCTACACCTTC	CASSPGTAANYGYTF
TRBV4-1	-	TRBJ1-1	-	TGCGCCAGCAGCCATTGGGACACTAGCACTGAAGCTTTCTTT	CASSHWDTSTEAFF
TRBV11-2	-	TRBJ1-5	-	TGTGCCAGCAGCTTAGCAGGGAGCAATCAGCCCCAGCATTTT	CASSLAGSNQPQHF
TRBV27	-	TRBJ2-2	-	TGTGCCAGCAGTCCGATCACCGGGGAGCTGTTTTTT	CASSPITGELFF
TRBV5-4	-	TRBJ1-1	-	TGTGCCAGCAGCTTGGCGAACACTGAAGCTTTCTTT	CASSLANTEAFF
TRBV28	-	TRBJ1-4	-	TGTGCCAGCAGCTCATTCCTTCAAGGGAGGAATGAAAAACTGTTTTTT	CASSSFLQGRNEKLFF
TRBV6-5	-	TRBJ1-5	-	TGTGCCAGCAGACTCCAGGGGTCGAGCAATCAGCCCCAGCATTTT	CASRLQGSSNQPQHF
TRBV5-1	-	TRBJ1-1	TRBD1	TGCGCCAGCAGCTTGGCCCGGACAGGGGTGAACACTGAAGCTTTCTTT	CASSLARTGVNTEAFF
TRBV19	-	TRBJ1-1	-	TGTGCCAGTAGTATGAATGCAGGGCTGACTGAAGCTTTCTTT	CASSMNAGLTEAFF
TRBV10-1	once	TRBJ2-3	TRBD2	TGCGCCAGCAGTGAGCTAGCGGGGGAAACAGATACGCAGTATTTT	CASSELAGETDTQYF
TRBV9	-	TRBJ1-3	-	TGTGCCAGCAGAGGTGGAAACACCATATATTTT	CASRGGNTIYF
TRBV11-3	-	TRBJ2-5	TRBD2	TGTGCCAGCAGCGTTGTGACTAGCTTCGGGGAGACCCAGTACTTC	CASSVVTSFGETQYF
TRBV7-6	-	TRBJ1-5	-	TGTGCCAGCAGCTTATCCGACAATCAGCCCCAGCATTTT	CASSLSDNQPQHF
TRBV12-3/TRBV12-4	-	TRBJ1-1	-	TGTGCCAGCAGCCCTTCAGAAAGGGTAGCTTTCTTT	CASSPSERVAFF
TRBV18	-	TRBJ2-3	-	TGTGCCAGCTCACCCCGGGTCGGCACAGATACGCAGTATTTT	CASSPRVGTDTQYF
TRBV9	-	TRBJ2-3	-	TGTGCCAGCAGCCCGCGGGTGAGCACAGATACGCAGTATTTT	CASSPRVSTDTQYF
TRBV28	-	TRBJ1-1	TRBD1	TGTGCCAGCAGTACTCGGACAGGCCTGAACACTGAAGCTTTCTTT	CASSTRTGLNTEAFF
TRBV9	-	TRBJ1-5	TRBD1	TGTGCCAGCAGCGCAGGACAGGGTGGGCGCAATCAGCCCCAGCATTTT	CASSAGQGGRNQPQHF
TRBV27	few	TRBJ2-3	-	TGTGCCAGCAGTTTATCTAGGGGCCGTGGGGGATCTTTCGAGTATTTT	CASSLSRGRGGSFEYF
TRBV3-1/TRBV3-2	-	TRBJ2-7	-	TGTGCCAGCAGCCACAAGTGGGCGGCTGAGCAGTACTTC	CASSHKWAAEQYF
TRBV9	-	TRBJ2-3	-	TGTGCCAGCAGCGTAGGCTTAGGGACTTCCAGGGGCTTGGATACGCAGTATTTT	CASSVGLGTSRGLDTQYF
TRBV30	-	TRBJ2-7	-	TGTGCCTGGATGGGGTCACACACCTACGAGCAGTACTTC	CAWMGSHTYEQYF
TRBV6-2/TRBV6-3	-	TRBJ2-3	TRBD2	TGTGCCAGCGGTTACAGACTAGCGGGGGGGCCAGATACGCAGTATTTT	CASGYRLAGGPDTQYF
TRBV5-4	-	TRBJ1-5	-	TGTGCCAGCAGCTTAGGTAGCAATCAGCCCCAGCATTTT	CASSLGSNQPQHF
TRBV11-1	-	TRBJ1-1	-	TGTGCCAGCAGCGCGGTTTTCGGAGGTCGAACTGAAGCTTTCTTT	CASSAVFGGRTEAFF
TRBV3-1/TRBV3-2	-	TRBJ2-1	-	TGTGCCAGCGGGTTTGGGGACAATGAGCAGTTCTTC	CASGFGDNEQFF
TRBV12-3/TRBV12-4	-	TRBJ2-3	-	TGTGCCAGCAGCGTAGATACGCAGTATTTT	CASSVDTQYF
TRBV5-1	-	TRBJ2-5	TRBD1	TGCGCCAGCAGCCCAGGACAGGGGCGACAAGAGACCCAGTACTTC	CASSPGQGRQETQYF
TRBV12-3/TRBV12-4	-	TRBJ1-1	-	TGTGCCAGCAGTTTGAGGACTGAAGCTTTCTTT	CASSLRTEAFF
TRBV24-1	-	TRBJ2-5	-	TGTGCCACCAGTGTGTCATACCAAGAGACCCAGTACTTC	CATSVSYQETQYF
TRBV19	few	TRBJ2-6	TRBD2	TGTGCCAGTAGTATTCAGGGCGGGAGCTCTGGGGCCAACGTCCTGACTTTC	CASSIQGGSSGANVLTF
TRBV6-2/TRBV6-3	-	TRBJ2-7	TRBD1	TGTGCCAGCAGTTCCCCGACAGGGGTACAGTACGAGCAGTACTTC	CASSSPTGVQYEQYF
TRBV28	-	TRBJ1-2	-	TGTGCCAGCAGTTCGATTAACTATGGCTACACCTTC	CASSSINYGYTF
TRBV9	once	TRBJ1-5	-	TGTGCCAGCAGCGTTGGTTCGGGGAATCAGCCCCAGCATTTT	CASSVGSGNQPQHF
TRBV15	-	TRBJ2-5	-	TGTGCCACCAGCAGAGTTCGGGGTGAGACCCAGTACTTC	CATSRVRGETQYF
TRBV30	-	TRBJ1-2	-	TGTGCCTGGAGTGTACATTGGCAGGGTGGTGGCTACACCTTC	CAWSVHWQGGGYTF